This T cell receptor beta chain is from a study of T cells after posttransplantation cyclophosphamide. CDR3 size: 13 residues. The V gene lost 5 bases and the J gene lost 1 base, with 8 bases spanning the gap. Germline V lookup: CDR1 MNHEY, CDR2 SVGAGI. Generated by immunoSEQ multiplex PCR, the TCRdb table keeps only in-frame clones and is missing some. This table holds about 5,500 clones, 98% found once. The TCR originated in a man aged 35 to 55 in good health, CMV-negative, and a related stem cell transplant donor. Source material: memory CD4+ T cells sorted from PBMCs. The V gene is TRBV6-5, the J gene TRBJ1-1; unclear D gene. CDR3 sequence (DNA): TGTGCCAGCAGTGTGGAGTGGAACACTGAAGCTTTCTTT. Translated, it gives CASSVEWNTEAFF.